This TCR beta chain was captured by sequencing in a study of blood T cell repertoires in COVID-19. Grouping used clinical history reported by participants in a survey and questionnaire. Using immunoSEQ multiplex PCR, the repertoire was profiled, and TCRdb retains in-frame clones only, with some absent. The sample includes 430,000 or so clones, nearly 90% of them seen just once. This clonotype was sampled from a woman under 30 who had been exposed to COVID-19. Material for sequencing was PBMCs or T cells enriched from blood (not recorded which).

CDR3 amino acids: CASSIGTERDTDTQYF. In DNA form, the CDR3 reads TGTGCCAGCAGTATTGGGACAGAGAGAGACACAGATACGCAGTATTTT. This chain uses TRBV28 with TRBJ2-3; TRBD1 matches at 7 bases. With V trimmed by 5 bases and J by 2 bases, 10 bases remained unmatched. The CDR3 has 16 amino acids. Germline V lookup: CDR1 MDHEN, CDR2 SYDVKM.